The clone carrying this T cell receptor beta chain was detected only once. The antigen is not known. Germline CDR1 SGHTS, CDR2 YDEGEE. Unmatched junction bases numbered 10, after V lost 3 bases and J lost 3 bases. The CDR3 is 16 amino acids. Vbeta (60) and Jbeta (13) primers were used in the PCR. TCRdb's table, derived via immunoSEQ multiplex PCR, lists solely in-frame clones and lacks some. The table lists 150,000 to 200,000 clones, around 80% of them singletons. This sample stems from a study of cytomegalovirus exposure and HLA in healthy donors. Study outcomes and limitations: One variant, a missense change in DCLRE1C, was linked in a later analysis to TCR beta V- and J-gene trimming.

The chain uses TRBV5-8 and TRBJ2-3, with 7 bases identical to TRBD2. The receptor comes from a girl aged 10-17 years in good health and CMV-seropositive. Material for sequencing was PBMCs. CDR3 nucleotides: TGTGCCAGCAGCTCCTCAGCGGGATTCTTAACAGATACGCAGTATTTT. This sequence encodes CASSSSAGFLTDTQYF.